These 11 T cell receptor beta chains were sequenced from one sample in a study of blood T cell repertoires in COVID-19. Produced via immunoSEQ multiplex PCR; TCRdb's table is partial and in-frame only. The data hold some 120,000 clones, with just under 85% observed a single time. Sequenced input: peripheral blood. The receptors here all came from a man aged 65 to 85 with active or convalescent COVID-19.

This clone appeared a single time. This chain joins TRBV5-1 and TRBJ2-1; a possible D gene is TRBD1 (6 bases). Germline V gene lookup returns CDR1 SGHRS and CDR2 YFSETQ. CDR3 size: 16 residues. The V gene lost 0 bases and the J gene lost 3 bases, with 13 bases spanning the gap. The CDR3 DNA sequence: TGCGCCAGCAGCTTGGCCGGACGGACAGACTACAATGAGCAGTTCTTC. Encoded protein: CASSLAGRTDYNEQFF.

The rearrangement links TRBV29-1 to TRBJ1-1, with D perhaps matching TRBD1 (6 bases). This CDR3 has 14 residues. V was pared by 7 bases and J by 2 bases, with 17 bases between. CDR1 SQVTM and CDR2 ANQGSEA come from the germline V gene. The CDR3 DNA sequence: TGCAGCGCCCAACCCAACAGGGCAAACACTGAAGCTTTCTTT. Its protein is CSAQPNRANTEAFF.

This chain joins TRBV5-4 and TRBJ1-1, with 8 bases aligning to TRBD1. CDR3 length: 12 residues. After removal of 5 bases from V and 5 bases from J, the junction contained 2 bases not matched to a gene. CDR1 is SGHNT and CDR2 is YYREEE in the germline V gene (reference sequence). The CDR3 DNA sequence: TGTGCCAGCAGTTGGACAGGGACTGAAGCTTTCTTT. Protein sequence: CASSWTGTEAFF.

The chain combines TRBV6-5 with TRBJ2-2; 10 bases are a match to TRBD1. J lost 7 bases, V lost 6 bases, and 2 bases had no gene match. The CDR3 is 13 residues long. Germline values: CDR1 MNHEY, CDR2 SVGAGI. CDR3 coding DNA: TGTGCCAGCAGGGACAGGGGGGTCGGGGAGCTGTTTTTT. Translated, it gives CASRDRGVGELFF.

J is TRBJ1-1 and V is TRBV29-1; D is possibly TRBD1 (5 bases). V lost 6 bases to trimming and J lost 5 bases, with 16 bases between them. CDR1 and CDR2 from the germline V gene are SQVTM and ANQGSEA. The CDR3 is made up of 13 amino acids. CDR3 sequence: CSVQDSTVTEAFF. The CDR3 coding sequence is TGCAGCGTACAAGACAGTACGGTTACTGAAGCTTTCTTT.

This rearrangement joins TRBV19 to TRBJ1-2; TRBD1 might be the D (5 bases). Germline CDR1 LNHDA, CDR2 SQIVND (reference sequence). This CDR3 has 16 residues. V lost 5 bases to trimming and J lost 6 bases, with 22 bases between them. This CDR3 reads CASSPLGQGFLNGYTF. Here the CDR3 DNA reads TGTGCCAGTAGTCCCCTTGGACAAGGATTCCTAAATGGCTACACCTTC.

The gene calls are TRBV18 and TRBJ2-3; possible D gene TRBD1, 5 bases. The CDR3 totals 15 residues. CDR1 KGHSH and CDR2 LQKENI come from the germline V gene. V was pared by 4 bases and J by 7 bases, with 18 bases between. CDR3 sequence reads: CASSHGQERPYTQYF. The CDR3 DNA sequence: TGTGCCAGCTCACATGGACAAGAGCGCCCATATACGCAGTATTTT. Combining the CDR3 with reference TRBV18 and TRBJ2-3 gives the whole variable domain NAGVMQNPRHLVRRRGQEARLRCSPMKGHSHVYWYRQLPEEGLKFMVYLQKENIIDESGMPKERFSAEFPKEGPSILRIQQVVRGDSAAYFCASSHGQERPYTQYFGPGTRLTVL.

The CDR3 DNA reads as TGTGCCAGCAGCTTAGTCCAGGGGTATTCTAATGAAAAACTGTTTTTT. Amino acid sequence: CASSLVQGYSNEKLFF. The chain uses TRBV7-2 and TRBJ1-4, with D perhaps TRBD1 (6 bases). V was pared by 1 base and J by 3 bases, with 12 bases between. There are 16 residues in the CDR3. Germline-derived CDR1 and CDR2 are SGHTA and FQGNSA.

The rearrangement joins TRBV5-6 to TRBJ1-5, with TRBD1 matching over 8 bases. Germline V gives CDR1 SGHDT, CDR2 YYEEEE. The CDR3 is made up of 14 amino acids. V lost 4 bases and J lost 4; bases outside the gene matches: 4. The CDR3 DNA sequence: TGTGCCAGCAGCGCGGACAGGGAGAATCAGCCCCAGCATTTT. It yields the protein CASSADRENQPQHF.

This clone was detected once. The gene calls are TRBV7-8 and TRBJ1-2, with TRBD1 matching over 8 bases. V was pared by 5 bases and J by 8 bases, with 7 bases of the junction left unmatched. CDR3 length: 13 residues. Germline loops: CDR1 SGHVS, CDR2 FQNEAQ. CDR3 coding DNA: TGTGCCAGCAGCCAACAGGGGGATATCGGCTACACCTTC. It translates to CASSQQGDIGYTF.

This clone was found once. The rearrangement uses TRBV4-2 and TRBJ1-1; D gene ambiguous. The CDR3 loop spans 15 amino acids. Deletions cut 1 base from V and 2 bases from J, with 11 bases between. CDR1 is LGHNA and CDR2 is YNFKEQ in the germline V gene. The CDR3 nucleotides read TGTGCCAGCAGCCAAGGAGGAGGGATAAACACTGAAGCTTTCTTT. Its protein product is CASSQGGGINTEAFF.